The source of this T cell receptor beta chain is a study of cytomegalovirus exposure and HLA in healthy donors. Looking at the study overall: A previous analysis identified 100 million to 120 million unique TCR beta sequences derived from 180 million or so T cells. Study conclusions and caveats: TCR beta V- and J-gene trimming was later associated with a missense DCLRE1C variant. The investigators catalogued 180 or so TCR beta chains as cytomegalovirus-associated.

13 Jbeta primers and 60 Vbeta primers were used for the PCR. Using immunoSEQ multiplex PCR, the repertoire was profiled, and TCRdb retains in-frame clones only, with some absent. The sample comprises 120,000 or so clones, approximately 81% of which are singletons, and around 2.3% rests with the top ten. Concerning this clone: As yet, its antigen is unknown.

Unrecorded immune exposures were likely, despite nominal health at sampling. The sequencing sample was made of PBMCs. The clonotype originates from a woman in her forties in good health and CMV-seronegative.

This CDR3 is CASNRQGNTGELFF. The CDR3 DNA follows: TGTGCCAGCAACAGACAGGGGAACACCGGGGAGCTGTTTTTT. The gene calls are TRBV6-5 and TRBJ2-2; TRBD1 aligns across 7 bases. The CDR3 runs to 14 residues. The germline V gene encodes CDR1 MNHEY and CDR2 SVGAGI. V lost 7 bases to trimming and J lost 1 base; unmatched junction nucleotides: 3.